The following is a T cell receptor (beta chain) sequence with its context. Its antigen remains unidentified. The input lacks base qualities; no much larger clone sits a single base away. The CDR3 starts with the cysteine, ends with the phenylalanine, and has 17 residues. Kept here is only the CDR3 DNA, which spans 51 bases and is read in frame from base 1. For this chain, trimming is 2 bases at the V end and 5 bases at the J end, and the number of junction bases without a gene match is 10. CDR1 and CDR2, looked up from the germline V gene (reference sequence), are SGHKS and YYEKEE. This entry is derived from a study of blood T cell repertoires in COVID-19 (dated by TCRdb to between 2020 and 2021). Some background on the complete study: Samples covering the acute and convalescent phases of COVID-19 were provided by collaborators in the United States, Italy and Spain. The material from the prospective study consisted of cDNA or gDNA derived from T cells, B-cell-depleted T cells, or PBMCs. Deeply sampled blood TCRbeta repertoires from subjects exposed to, actively infected with, or recovered from COVID-19 were included in the dataset. A freely available public database, intended as a resource for researchers studying the immune response to SARS-CoV-2, is where the repertoires were released. The samples were drawn from two sources: the first 160 participants of the ongoing ImmuneRACE study, and fewer than 1,500 subjects contributed by 6 global collaborators. Sample metadata almost always included a de-identified subject ID, COVID-19 status, age in years and sex. HLA class I and class II types, where available, came from metadata supplied by the sample provider rather than from assay-based typing. Study-level results and caveats: The amount of clinical and demographic metadata varied by source and participant and was provided uncurated.

At one collaborating source in Seattle, patients were enrolled during active infection and were followed longitudinally through the course of disease. The collaborating institutions used their own protocols to collect whole blood in K2EDTA tubes. For TCRbeta analysis, collaborators shipped samples as frozen whole blood, isolated PBMCs, or DNA extracted from either of those sample types. TCRbeta CDR3 regions were amplified from genomic DNA by means of the immunoSEQ Assay, a bias-controlled multiplex PCR. The original pipeline was this. Nucleated cell counts per sample were estimated from amplification of reference gene primers within the assay. To quantify the absolute abundance of each unique TCRbeta CDR3 rearrangement, sequence reads were collapsed and filtered. For each sample, productive Simpson clonality was calculated as the square root of Simpson's diversity index across productive rearrangements. TCRdb took this table from immuneACCESS and kept in-frame rearrangements with V and J called. Such tables lack part of the clones; where checked against another copy, unresolved V genes explain under half of the gap, and the rest is unexplained. Clone size and the V and J calls come from that table; the DNA yielded D and trimming. Here the sample has fewer than 300,000 clones; approximately 89% occur a single time. Of the sample, over 2% is held by the ten largest clones.

The receptor was isolated from a woman aged 30 to 39 with COVID-19, enrolled during active disease. The chain uses TRBV5-5 and TRBJ2-1; 10 bases in the junction line up with TRBD2. The sequenced sample was peripheral blood. The CDR3 protein is CASSFGARTSGHNEQFF. The DNA sequence is as follows: TGTGCCAGCAGCTTTGGGGCTAGGACTAGCGGACACAATGAGCAGTTCTTC.